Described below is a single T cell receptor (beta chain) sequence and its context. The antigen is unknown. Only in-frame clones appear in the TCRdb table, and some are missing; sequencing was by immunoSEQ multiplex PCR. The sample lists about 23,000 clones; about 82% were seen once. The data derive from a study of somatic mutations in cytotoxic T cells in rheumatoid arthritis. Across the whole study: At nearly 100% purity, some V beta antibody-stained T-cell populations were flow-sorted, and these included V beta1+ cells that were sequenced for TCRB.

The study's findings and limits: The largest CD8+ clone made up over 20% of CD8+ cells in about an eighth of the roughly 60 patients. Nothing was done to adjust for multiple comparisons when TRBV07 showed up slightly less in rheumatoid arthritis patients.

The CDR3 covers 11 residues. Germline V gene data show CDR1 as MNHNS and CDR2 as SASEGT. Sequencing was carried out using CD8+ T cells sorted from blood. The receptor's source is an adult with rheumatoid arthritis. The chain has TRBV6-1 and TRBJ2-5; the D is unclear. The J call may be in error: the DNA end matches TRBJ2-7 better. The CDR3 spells CASSQPYEQYF. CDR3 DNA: TGTGCCAGCAGTCAACCGTACGAGCAGTACTTC.